Each of the 28 T cell receptor beta chains below was sequenced from the same sample in a study of technical replicates of blood from a few donors. Sequenced by immunoSEQ multiplex PCR; TCRdb stores in-frame clones only, minus some. The sample lists around 63,000 clones; 98% were seen once. The sequenced sample consisted of T cells isolated from PBMCs. These receptors were collected from a human donor in good health.

V usage is TRBV5-1 and J usage is TRBJ1-6; unclear D gene. The CDR3 extends over 16 amino acids. Germline CDR1 reads SGHRS; CDR2 reads YFSETQ. V was trimmed by 0 bases and J by 0 bases, leaving 7 bases between them. CDR3 region: CASSLAGSSYNSPLHF. For the CDR3, the DNA is TGCGCCAGCAGCTTGGCGGGGAGCTCCTATAATTCACCCCTCCACTTT.

The V and J genes are TRBV4-1 and TRBJ1-2, with D hard to call. The ends were cut back, 1 base at V and 6 bases at J, with 9 bases in the middle. The length of the CDR3 is 13 residues. Germline V gene sequence: CDR1 MGHRA, CDR2 YSYEKL. CDR3 sequence (DNA): TGCGCCAGCAGCCAAGGTAGGAGCGATGGCTACACCTTC. It is translated as CASSQGRSDGYTF.

The gene calls are TRBV28 and TRBJ1-2; possibly TRBD1 for D (6 bases). CDR3 length: 15 amino acids. Deletions cut 5 bases from V and 5 bases from J, with 18 bases between. The germline CDR1 and CDR2 sequences are MDHEN and SYDVKM. CDR3 DNA: TGTGCCAGCAGTCCCCCTGACAGGATTGTTTATGGCTACACCTTC. Amino acids: CASSPPDRIVYGYTF.

This clone is a singleton in its sample. The chain joins TRBV28 to TRBJ1-1; TRBD1 aligns across 7 bases. The CDR3 totals 17 residues. V gave up 4 bases and J gave up 1 base; unmatched junction bases: 12. Germline lookup yields CDR1 MDHEN and CDR2 SYDVKM. The DNA for the CDR3 is TGTGCCAGCAGTTCCCCGAGGACAGGAACGGGGAACACTGAAGCTTTCTTT. Its translation is CASSSPRTGTGNTEAFF.

This clone was seen just once. The V call is TRBV5-6, the J call TRBJ2-1; 10 bases are shared with TRBD2. V shed 1 base, J shed 7 bases, and the junction held 5 bases outside the gene matches. This CDR3 has 15 amino acids. Germline CDR1 and CDR2: SGHDT and YYEEEE. Here the CDR3 reads CASSLITSGKNEQFF. In nucleotides, the CDR3 is TGTGCCAGCAGCTTGATAACTAGCGGGAAGAATGAGCAGTTCTTC.

This clone was detected only once. The chain joins TRBV5-6 to TRBJ1-3; TRBD1 might be the D (6 bases). Germline V gives CDR1 SGHDT, CDR2 YYEEEE. The V end was cut by 0 bases, the J end by 2 bases, with 9 bases between. The CDR3 totals 15 residues. CDR3: CASSLDRDTGNTIYF. CDR3 nucleotide sequence: TGTGCCAGCAGCTTGGACAGGGATACTGGAAACACCATATATTTT.

This clone was detected only once. This chain uses TRBV6-5 with TRBJ2-1; D remains ambiguous. CDR3 length: 16 amino acids. The germline V and J ends were trimmed by 0 bases and 0 bases, with 9 bases remaining between them. Germline V CDR1 and CDR2: MNHEY, SVGAGI. The chain's CDR3 is CASSYSFSDSYNEQFF. In nucleotides, the CDR3 is TGTGCCAGCAGTTACTCGTTCTCAGACTCCTACAATGAGCAGTTCTTC.

The chain recombines TRBV29-1 with TRBJ2-7; D possibly corresponds to TRBD1 (6 bases). The CDR3 runs 18 residues. The germline V gene has CDR1 SQVTM and CDR2 ANQGSEA. Trimming cost V 1 base and J 7 bases, with 29 bases left between them. The CDR3 region has the DNA TGCAGCGTTGAAGGGTTACTAGGGCGTGGGGGCGAAGATTGGGAGCAGTACTTC. It translates to CSVEGLLGRGGEDWEQYF.

V is TRBV19 and J is TRBJ1-2; 9 positions agree with TRBD1. V was pared by 3 bases and J by 3 bases, with 8 bases of the junction left unmatched. The CDR3 has 16 residues. Germline CDR1 is LNHDA and CDR2 is SQIVND (reference sequence). CDR3: CASSILTGGGDYGYTF. In nucleotides, the CDR3 is TGTGCCAGTAGTATCCTTACAGGGGGCGGTGACTATGGCTACACCTTC.

The V gene is TRBV5-1, the J gene TRBJ2-5, with D perhaps TRBD2 (6 bases). CDR3 length equals 15 residues. V was trimmed by 0 bases and J by 3 bases, leaving 12 bases between them. Germline CDR1 and CDR2: SGHRS and YFSETQ. The CDR3 DNA reads TGCGCCAGCAGCTTGGTTCTGCGGGATAAAGAGACCCAGTACTTC. The encoded protein is CASSLVLRDKETQYF.

V is TRBV13 and J is TRBJ2-7; D remains ambiguous. This CDR3 region has 13 residues. The V end lost 5 bases, the J end lost 6 bases, and 14 bases lay between the germline ends. In germline, CDR1 is PRHDT, CDR2 FYEKMQ (reference sequence). CDR3: CASSLYTGAEQYF. The CDR3, as DNA: TGTGCCAGCAGCCTCTATACCGGAGCCGAGCAGTACTTC.

This clone has a single count. The J gene is TRBJ2-5, the V gene TRBV7-9, with D possibly TRBD2 on 5 matching bases. The CDR3 covers 15 residues. Germline loops: CDR1 SEHNR, CDR2 FQNEAQ (reference sequence). The V end lost 6 bases, the J end lost 5 bases, and 19 bases lay between the germline ends. The DNA of the CDR3 is TGTGCCAGCAGTGCCGGACTCTCCGTGCGGGAGACCCAGTACTTC. Amino acids: CASSAGLSVRETQYF. Combining the CDR3 with reference TRBV7-9 and TRBJ2-5 gives the whole variable domain DTGVSQNPRHKITKRGQNVTFRCDPISEHNRLYWYRQTLGQGPEFLTYFQNEAQLEKSRLLSDRFSAERPKGSFSTLEIQRTEQGDSAMYLCASSAGLSVRETQYFGPGTRLLVL.

The CDR3 sequence: CASSLRIRPGGTENIQYF. CDR3 nucleotide sequence: TGTGCCAGCAGCTTGAGGATTCGACCGGGAGGTACCGAAAACATTCAGTACTTC. V gene TRBV5-4 combines with J gene TRBJ2-4, with 7 bases that match TRBD2. The V and J ends lost 1 base and 5 bases, in that order; junction bases with no gene match: 15. This CDR3 comprises 18 residues. Germline values: CDR1 SGHNT, CDR2 YYREEE (reference sequence).

The rearrangement uses TRBV28 and TRBJ2-7; the D is unclear. The germline CDR1 and CDR2 sequences are MDHEN and SYDVKM. The CDR3 loop spans 11 amino acids. V was trimmed by 3 bases and J by 7 bases, leaving 7 bases between them. The CDR3 region is CASSFREEQYF. Written as DNA, the CDR3 is TGTGCCAGCAGTTTTCGTGAGGAGCAGTACTTC.

The V gene is TRBV5-6, the J gene TRBJ1-2; 10 nucleotides align to TRBD1. The CDR3 covers 18 residues. Germline assignment: CDR1 SGHDT and CDR2 YYEEEE. J gave up 4 bases and V 5 bases, and 17 bases lay outside the gene matches. Here the CDR3 DNA reads TGTGCCAGCAGAGAGGACCGGGACAGGGGACTCACCATCTATGGCTACACCTTC. Translating it yields CASREDRDRGLTIYGYTF.

The V call is TRBV5-4, the J call TRBJ2-3; a possible D gene is TRBD1 (5 bases). The germline V and J ends were trimmed by 0 bases and 0 bases, with 8 bases remaining between them. CDR1 and CDR2 (germline): SGHNT, YYREEE (reference sequence). The CDR3 is 15 amino acids. The CDR3: CASSLDGASTDTQYF. As DNA, the CDR3 is TGTGCCAGCAGCTTGGATGGGGCTAGCACAGATACGCAGTATTTT. Variable domain in full (rest from reference TRBV5-4 and TRBJ2-3): ETGVTQSPTHLIKTRGQQVTLRCSSQSGHNTVSWYQQALGQGPQFIFQYYREEENGRGNFPPRFSGLQFPNYSSELNVNALELDDSALYLCASSLDGASTDTQYFGPGTRLTVL.

The rearrangement links TRBV7-9 to TRBJ1-2; D is uncertain. V lost 8 bases, J lost 6 bases, and 16 bases lay in between. This CDR3 contains 13 residues. From germline, CDR1 is SEHNR and CDR2 FQNEAQ (reference sequence). CDR3 sequence (DNA): TGTGCCAGCGTCGACGTGGAGGCGGATGGCTACACCTTC. Translating it yields CASVDVEADGYTF.

The chain links TRBV5-1 to TRBJ2-7, with TRBD1 identical over 7 bases. Germline-derived CDR1 and CDR2 are SGHRS and YFSETQ. The CDR3 loop spans 14 amino acids. With V trimmed by 3 bases and J by 6 bases, 9 bases remained unmatched. The CDR3 DNA is TGCGCCAGCAGCTCCGACAGGGTCTCCGCCGAGCAGTACTTC. The encoded protein is CASSSDRVSAEQYF.

The chain recombines TRBV27 with TRBJ2-1; possible D gene TRBD2, 6 bases. Germline V gene lookup returns CDR1 MNHEY and CDR2 SMNVEV (reference sequence). The CDR3 spans 16 residues. V lost 5 bases and J 4 bases, leaving 18 bases between the germline ends. The CDR3 here is CASSTIGTSVYNEQFF. The CDR3 nucleotides are TGTGCCAGCAGTACTATCGGGACTTCAGTTTACAATGAGCAGTTCTTC.

V is TRBV5-4 and J is TRBJ1-6, with D uncertain. This CDR3 comprises 16 residues. Trimming took 2 bases from V and 7 from J, leaving 16 bases between them. The V gene's germline CDR1 is SGHNT and CDR2 YYREEE (reference sequence). This CDR3 reads CASSFRVSTRNSPLHF. In DNA form, the CDR3 reads TGTGCCAGCAGCTTTCGGGTGTCAACTCGGAATTCACCCCTCCACTTT.

The chain couples TRBV2 to TRBJ1-6; TRBD1 might be the D (5 bases). Trimming pared 7 bases from V and 7 bases from J, leaving 17 bases between. In germline, CDR1 is SNHLY, CDR2 FYNNEI. CDR3 length equals 15 residues. The CDR3 loop reads CASTPGFRVNSPLHF. The CDR3 region has the DNA TGTGCCAGCACCCCAGGGTTCAGGGTGAATTCACCCCTCCACTTT. Variable domain in full (rest from reference TRBV2 and TRBJ1-6): EPEVTQTPSHQVTQMGQEVILRCVPISNHLYFYWYRQILGQKVEFLVSFYNNEISEKSEIFDDQFSVERPDGSNFTLKIRSTKLEDSAMYFCASTPGFRVNSPLHFGNGTRLTVT.

The rearrangement uses TRBV10-2 and TRBJ2-1, with 10 bases that match TRBD2. CDR3 length: 14 residues. The germline V gene encodes CDR1 WSHSY and CDR2 SAAADI. Trimming cost V 4 bases and J 6 bases; bases outside gene matches: 3. The CDR3 region has the DNA TGCGCCAGCAGTGCGAGCGGGAGGGCCAATGAGCAGTTCTTC. Its translation is CASSASGRANEQFF.

V gene TRBV2 combines with J gene TRBJ2-2; D gene ambiguous. Germline assignment: CDR1 SNHLY and CDR2 FYNNEI. The CDR3 spans 11 residues. V lost 7 bases, J lost 3 bases, and 3 bases lay in between. CDR3 coding DNA: TGTGCCAGCACTTACACCGGGGAGCTGTTTTTT. It translates to CASTYTGELFF.

This rearrangement joins TRBV7-9 to TRBJ2-2, with no clear D. The germline gives CDR1 SEHNR, CDR2 FQNEAQ (reference sequence). V was cut by 2 bases and J by 0 bases, with 4 bases left in between. The length of the CDR3 is 14 residues. CDR3 sequence reads: CASSLLANTGELFF. CDR3 sequence (DNA): TGTGCCAGCAGCTTATTAGCGAACACCGGGGAGCTGTTTTTT.

The chain uses TRBV10-2 and TRBJ1-2; 7 bases agree with TRBD1. CDR1 WSHSY and CDR2 SAAADI come from the germline V gene. This CDR3 has 12 amino acids. Trimming at V came to 6 bases and at J to 4 bases, leaving 2 bases not matched to a gene. The CDR3 DNA follows: TGCGCCAGCAGAAGGGACAGCTATGGCTACACCTTC. Translating it yields CASRRDSYGYTF.

The chain uses TRBV5-1 and TRBJ2-6, with D possibly matching TRBD1 (6 bases). From germline, CDR1 is SGHRS and CDR2 YFSETQ. This CDR3 is 18 amino acids long. V was pared by 1 base and J by 0 bases, with 14 bases between. The CDR3 DNA follows: TGCGCCAGCAGCTTGAAGGCAGGGGAAGCCTCTGGGGCCAACGTCCTGACTTTC. Its protein is CASSLKAGEASGANVLTF.

This chain joins TRBV5-3 and TRBJ1-2; possible D gene TRBD1, 6 bases. TRBV5-3 is noted as an ORF with a role that remains uncertain. The CDR3 extends over 12 amino acids. Trimming pared 3 bases from V and 5 bases from J, leaving 8 bases between. The CDR3 DNA is TGTGCCAGAAGCTGGGGGCCGTATGGCTACACCTTC. Amino acids: CARSWGPYGYTF.

The CDR3 region has the DNA TGCGCCAGCAGCCAAGTCCCGGACAGTGCCTACGAGCAGTACTTC. Amino acid sequence: CASSQVPDSAYEQYF. The V and J genes are TRBV4-1 and TRBJ2-7; the D gene is possibly TRBD1 (6 bases). V lost 1 base, J lost 2 bases, and 12 bases lay in between. This CDR3 contains 15 residues. CDR1 and CDR2 from the germline V gene are MGHRA and YSYEKL.